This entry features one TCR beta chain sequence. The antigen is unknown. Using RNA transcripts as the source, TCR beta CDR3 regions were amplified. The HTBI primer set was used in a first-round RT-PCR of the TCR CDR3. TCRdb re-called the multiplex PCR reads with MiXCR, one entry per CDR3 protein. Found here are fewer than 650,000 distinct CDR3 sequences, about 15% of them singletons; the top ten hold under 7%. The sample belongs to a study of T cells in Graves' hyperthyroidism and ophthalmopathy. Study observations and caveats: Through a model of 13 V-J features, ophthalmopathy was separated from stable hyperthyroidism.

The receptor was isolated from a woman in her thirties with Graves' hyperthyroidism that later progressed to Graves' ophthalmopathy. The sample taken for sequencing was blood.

CDR3 in amino acids: CASRTRTGLNQPQHF. The DNA for the CDR3 is TGTGCCAGCAGAACACGGACAGGCTTGAATCAGCCCCAGCATTTT. V and J are TRBV12-3 or TRBV12-4 and TRBJ1-5, with 7 bases fitting TRBD1. This CDR3 comprises 15 residues. V trimming: 6 bases; J trimming: 4 bases; junction bases outside the gene matches: 9.